This passage covers 16 T cell receptor beta chains from one sample sequenced in a study of blood T cell repertoires in COVID-19. Profiled with immunoSEQ multiplex PCR; TCRdb holds only in-frame clones, not every one. The repertoire holds roughly 66,000 clones, with roughly 82% as singletons. The specimen was peripheral blood. The receptors here all came from a man in his 60s with acute or convalescent COVID-19.

V gene TRBV7-2 combines with J gene TRBJ1-6, with a tentative D call TRBD1 (6 bases). Germline V CDR1 and CDR2: SGHTA, FQGNSA. V was shortened by 5 bases and J by 10 bases, with 18 bases between the two germline ends. The CDR3 has 15 residues. CDR3 loop: CASSTQPGDLSPLHF. The CDR3 nucleotides read TGTGCCAGCAGCACACAGCCAGGGGATCTATCACCCCTCCACTTT.

This chain links TRBV4-1 with TRBJ2-5, with 10 bases that match TRBD1. Germline V CDR1 and CDR2: MGHRA, YSYEKL. V trimming: 6 bases; J trimming: 2 bases; junction bases outside the gene matches: 3. The CDR3 runs 14 residues. CDR3 sequence: CASSWDRGQETQYF. The CDR3, as DNA: TGCGCCAGCAGTTGGGACAGGGGTCAAGAGACCCAGTACTTC.

V gene TRBV2 combines with J gene TRBJ1-1; D unresolved. CDR1 is SNHLY and CDR2 is FYNNEI in the germline V gene. Trimming removed 6 bases at V and 3 bases at J, with 11 bases between. This CDR3 has 13 amino acids. The CDR3 loop is CASSEVWDTEAFF. CDR3 in DNA: TGTGCCAGCAGCGAGGTTTGGGACACTGAAGCTTTCTTT.

This clone came up a few times. The V call is TRBV2, the J call TRBJ1-3; the D gene is possibly TRBD1 (5 bases). The CDR3 has 15 residues. Germline V gene data show CDR1 as SNHLY and CDR2 as FYNNEI. V was cut by 4 bases and J by 3 bases, with 13 bases left in between. The CDR3 bases are TGTGCCAGCAGTGGGTCCCTCGGGGGTGGAAACACCATATATTTT. This codes for CASSGSLGGGNTIYF.

This clone was found once. The CDR3 is CASSFERRSTDTQYF. The CDR3 bases are TGTGCCAGCAGCTTTGAGCGGCGGAGCACAGATACGCAGTATTTT. This rearrangement joins TRBV7-8 to TRBJ2-3, with a weak D call TRBD2 (5 bases). The CDR3 is 15 amino acids. V was clipped by 3 bases and J by 0 bases, with 10 bases between them. Germline CDR1 reads SGHVS; CDR2 reads FQNEAQ.

J is TRBJ1-5 and V is TRBV7-8; TRBD1 is a possible D gene (6 bases). The CDR3 covers 15 residues. Per germline, CDR1 SGHVS and CDR2 FQNEAQ. The ends were cut back, 5 bases at V and 0 bases at J, with 11 bases in the middle. The chain's CDR3 is CASSPQGRSNQPQHF. The CDR3, as DNA: TGTGCCAGCAGCCCACAGGGTCGTAGCAATCAGCCCCAGCATTTT.

The chain joins TRBV19 to TRBJ1-1, with D possibly matching TRBD1 (5 bases). Trimming took off 3 bases at V and 5 bases at J, with 13 bases between the two ends. The CDR3 totals 14 residues. CDR1 is LNHDA and CDR2 is SQIVND in the germline V gene (reference sequence). CDR3 in DNA: TGTGCCAGTAGTATCCTCGGGGGGTGGACTGAAGCTTTCTTT. Its translation is CASSILGGWTEAFF.

V usage is TRBV5-1 and J usage is TRBJ1-1; D unresolved. Germline-derived CDR1 and CDR2 are SGHRS and YFSETQ. The germline V and J ends were trimmed by 6 bases and 1 base, with 10 bases remaining between them. The CDR3 runs to 13 residues. The CDR3 region has the DNA TGCGCCAGCATTCGGGTGCCGAACACTGAAGCTTTCTTT. Translated: CASIRVPNTEAFF. The full variable domain, rest sourced from reference TRBV5-1 and TRBJ1-1, is KAGVTQTPRYLIKTRGQQVTLSCSPISGHRSVSWYQQTPGQGLQFLFEYFSETQRNKGNFPGRFSGRQFSNSRSEMNVSTLELGDSALYLCASIRVPNTEAFFGQGTRLTVV.

The chain employs TRBV19 and TRBJ1-2, with 7 bases identical to TRBD1. The trim removed 5 bases at V and 2 bases at J, leaving 5 bases unmatched. This CDR3 comprises 14 residues. From germline, CDR1 is LNHDA and CDR2 SQIVND (reference sequence). The CDR3 spells CASSPWTGNYGYTF. The CDR3 DNA sequence: TGTGCCAGTAGTCCCTGGACAGGAAACTATGGCTACACCTTC.

J is TRBJ2-3 and V is TRBV3-1 (or the pseudogene TRBV3-2); TRBD1 matches at 10 bases. The V and J ends lost 1 base and 0 bases, in that order; junction bases with no gene match: 1. In germline, CDR1 is LGHDT, CDR2 YNNKEL (reference sequence). This CDR3 comprises 16 residues. The CDR3 spells CASSQGQGASTDTQYF. CDR3 sequence (DNA): TGTGCCAGCAGCCAAGGACAGGGGGCTAGCACAGATACGCAGTATTTT.

V and J are TRBV27 and TRBJ1-4; 10 bases agree with TRBD1. Trimming cost V 8 bases and J 8 bases; bases outside gene matches: 5. Looked up from germline, CDR1 is MNHEY and CDR2 is SMNVEV (reference sequence). The CDR3 is 13 residues long. The CDR3 bases are TGTGCCAGCCGGACAGGGGGGAGGGAAAAACTGTTTTTT. Protein: CASRTGGREKLFF.

As DNA, the CDR3 is TGTGCCAGCTCACCGCGGGAAAATGGCTACACCTTC. The encoded protein is CASSPRENGYTF. The chain is built from TRBV18 and TRBJ1-2; D is unresolved. V lost 3 bases and J lost 6, with 8 bases in between. The CDR3 sequence is 12 residues long. Germline V gives CDR1 KGHSH, CDR2 LQKENI.

J is TRBJ1-4 and V is TRBV2; no firm D call. Germline-derived CDR1 and CDR2 are SNHLY and FYNNEI. The ends were cut back, 3 bases at V and 4 bases at J, with 9 bases in the middle. The CDR3 sequence is 14 residues long. Written as DNA, the CDR3 is TGTGCCAGCAGTGACAGGTTCCTTAATGAAAAACTGTTTTTT. Its translation: CASSDRFLNEKLFF.

V usage is TRBV7-2 and J usage is TRBJ2-7; perhaps TRBD1 as D (6 bases). Deletions cut 5 bases from V and 7 bases from J, with 15 bases between. This CDR3 comprises 13 residues. Germline V CDR1 and CDR2: SGHTA, FQGNSA. This chain's CDR3 is CASSQGQPGEQYF. The CDR3 DNA is TGTGCCAGCAGCCAGGGGCAGCCGGGGGAGCAGTACTTC.

The chain joins TRBV10-2 to TRBJ2-7; possibly TRBD1 for D (6 bases). V was trimmed by 4 bases and J by 5 bases, leaving 9 bases between them. This CDR3 has 12 amino acids. Germline V CDR1 and CDR2: WSHSY, SAAADI. The CDR3 spells CASSGAGDEQYV. Here the CDR3 DNA reads TGCGCCAGCAGTGGTGCAGGGGACGAGCAGTACGTC.

The chain recombines TRBV4-1 with TRBJ2-2, with D perhaps matching TRBD2 (7 bases). The V end lost 1 base, the J end lost 3 bases, and 12 bases lay between the germline ends. Germline V lookup: CDR1 MGHRA, CDR2 YSYEKL. The CDR3 sequence is 16 residues long. The chain's CDR3 is CASSQAGGLYTGELFF. Here the CDR3 DNA reads TGCGCCAGCAGCCAAGCGGGGGGCTTGTACACCGGGGAGCTGTTTTTT.